The 32 T cell receptor beta chains in this list originate from one sample, sequenced in a study of PD-L1 blockade in urothelial cancer. Time point here: pretreatment peripheral blood. The assay was immunoSEQ multiplex PCR, and TCRdb's table has in-frame clones only and misses some. The data show more than 85,000 clones, 80% to 90% seen once. Sample: PBMCs, taken around atezolizumab (anti-PD-L1) treatment. The origin of the receptors is a man aged 60 to 69 with urothelial cancer.

This clone was picked up a small number of times. V usage is TRBV5-4 and J usage is TRBJ2-3; TRBD2 matches at 7 bases. V lost 4 bases and J lost 6; bases outside the gene matches: 11. Germline V gene sequence: CDR1 SGHNT, CDR2 YYREEE (reference sequence). This CDR3 contains 15 residues. The CDR3 reads CASSPGGGGLDTQYF. Here the CDR3 DNA reads TGTGCCAGCAGCCCGGGTGGGGGGGGACTGGATACGCAGTATTTT.

The chain combines TRBV18 with TRBJ2-7; 13 bases line up with TRBD2. Germline CDR1 reads KGHSH; CDR2 reads LQKENI. Losses at the gene ends were 3 bases for V and 0 bases for J; bases not matched to a gene: 5. The CDR3 covers 17 residues. CDR3 coding DNA: TGTGCCAGCTCACCCGGGACTAGCGGGATTCACTCCTACGAGCAGTACTTC. Its protein is CASSPGTSGIHSYEQYF. Supplemented by reference TRBV18 and TRBJ2-7, the full variable domain reads NAGVMQNPRHLVRRRGQEARLRCSPMKGHSHVYWYRQLPEEGLKFMVYLQKENIIDESGMPKERFSAEFPKEGPSILRIQQVVRGDSAAYFCASSPGTSGIHSYEQYFGPGTRLTVT.

This clone was found once. The V gene is TRBV7-9, the J gene TRBJ2-5; the match to TRBD2 covers 8 bases. The germline V gene has CDR1 SEHNR and CDR2 FQNEAQ (reference sequence). The CDR3 extends over 15 amino acids. V lost 3 bases, J lost 4 bases, and 7 bases stayed unmatched. CDR3 loop: CASSFSGGGLETQYF. In DNA form, the CDR3 reads TGTGCCAGCAGCTTCAGCGGGGGAGGCCTAGAGACCCAGTACTTC.

The chain employs TRBV11-1 and TRBJ2-1, with TRBD2 identical over 8 bases. This CDR3 has 18 amino acids. The germline V gene encodes CDR1 SGHAT and CDR2 FQDESV (reference sequence). After removal of 5 bases from V and 6 bases from J, the junction contained 18 bases not matched to a gene. CDR3 region: CASSIPSGRTSRPNEQFF. The CDR3 nucleotides read TGTGCCAGCAGCATCCCTAGCGGGCGAACCTCGCGCCCCAATGAGCAGTTCTTC.

This chain links TRBV21-1 with TRBJ1-5; the tabulated D call, TRBD1, remains unverified against the DNA. TRBV21-1 is designated a pseudogene. The CDR3 has 11 amino acids. As DNA, the CDR3 is TGTGCCAGGCCAAGGGGACAGCCCCAGCATTTT. The encoded protein is CARPRGQPQHF.

This sequence joins TRBV5-6 and TRBJ2-7; TRBD1 matches at 7 bases. Germline CDR1 and CDR2: SGHDT and YYEEEE. The CDR3 covers 14 residues. V lost 4 bases to trimming and J lost 1 base; unmatched junction nucleotides: 5. The CDR3 reads CASSPPGQSYEQYF. The CDR3 DNA sequence: TGTGCCAGCAGCCCACCGGGACAGTCCTACGAGCAGTACTTC.

The V call is TRBV19, the J call TRBJ1-1; unclear D gene. This CDR3 comprises 12 residues. Germline lookup yields CDR1 LNHDA and CDR2 SQIVND (reference sequence). The ends were cut back, 4 bases at V and 1 base at J, with 4 bases in the middle. The CDR3: CASSKRNTEAFF. As DNA, the CDR3 is TGTGCCAGTAGTAAGCGGAACACTGAAGCTTTCTTT.

The chain uses TRBV5-1 and TRBJ2-3; TRBD1 is a possible D gene (6 bases). V was pared by 0 bases and J by 6 bases, with 14 bases between. The CDR3 runs to 15 residues. Germline V lookup: CDR1 SGHRS, CDR2 YFSETQ. The CDR3 here is CASSLGGRGSDTQYF. The CDR3 nucleotides read TGCGCCAGCAGCTTGGGAGGCAGGGGTTCGGATACGCAGTATTTT.

The chain carries TRBV6-5 and TRBJ2-7; 7 bases are a match to TRBD1. Per the germline V gene, CDR1 is MNHEY and CDR2 is SVGAGI. Germline trimming cut 6 bases from V and 5 bases from J; bases unmatched to any gene: 7. The CDR3 runs to 13 residues. For the CDR3, the DNA is TGTGCCAGCAGATTACAGGGGCCCCACGAGCAGTACTTC. Amino acids: CASRLQGPHEQYF.

The CDR3, as DNA: TGCGCCAGCAGCTTTAGCGGGACGGAAAAGACCCAGTACTTC. Protein: CASSFSGTEKTQYF. This sequence joins TRBV5-1 and TRBJ2-5, with 8 bases aligning to TRBD2. Trimming took 2 bases from V and 6 from J; bases not matched to a gene: 6. Germline loops: CDR1 SGHRS, CDR2 YFSETQ. The CDR3 has 14 amino acids.

V usage is TRBV20-1 and J usage is TRBJ2-7; D is undetermined. Germline values: CDR1 DFQATT, CDR2 SNEGSKA (reference sequence). The CDR3 has 11 amino acids. The V gene lost 6 bases and the J gene lost 6 bases, with 12 bases spanning the gap. The CDR3 DNA follows: TGCAGTGCCCCCGGGTCTGTCGAGCAGTACTTC. Its translation: CSAPGSVEQYF.

The J gene is TRBJ2-7, the V gene TRBV6-6; 9 bases map to TRBD2. V trimming: 0 bases; J trimming: 6 bases; junction bases outside the gene matches: 9. This CDR3 is 16 amino acids long. CDR1 is MNHNY, CDR2 SVGAGI, per germline (reference sequence). The CDR3: CASSYSNPPAGGEQYF. The CDR3 region has the DNA TGTGCCAGCAGTTACTCGAATCCCCCAGCGGGAGGCGAGCAGTACTTC.

This clone was seen only a few times. The rearrangement links TRBV28 to TRBJ2-7, with D tentatively TRBD2 (6 bases). Germline V gene lookup returns CDR1 MDHEN and CDR2 SYDVKM. CDR3 size: 12 residues. V was shortened by 2 bases and J by 7 bases, with 9 bases between the two germline ends. The DNA of the CDR3 is TGTGCCAGCAGTTTAGGAGGGAGGGAGCAGTACTTC. Translating it yields CASSLGGREQYF.

The chain combines TRBV7-2 with TRBJ2-1; possibly TRBD2 for D (6 bases). The CDR3 runs 14 residues. V was pared by 2 bases and J by 9 bases, with 14 bases between. Germline V gives CDR1 SGHTA, CDR2 FQGNSA. CDR3 bases: TGTGCCAGCAGCTTACACGGGAGAGCGAGTGAGCAGTTCTTC. Its protein product is CASSLHGRASEQFF.

The CDR3 region has the DNA TGTGCCAGCAGCTTAGAGTACCGGACAGACCCTGGAAACACCATATATTTT. It codes for CASSLEYRTDPGNTIYF. The chain is built from TRBV11-2 and TRBJ1-3, with D perhaps TRBD1 (6 bases). There are 17 residues in the CDR3. V shed 0 bases and J shed 2 bases, with 14 bases lying between them. CDR1 is SGHAT, CDR2 FQNNGV, per germline.

This clone has only one observation. V usage is TRBV29-1 and J usage is TRBJ2-1; 7 bases align to TRBD1. Losses at the gene ends were 2 bases for V and 4 bases for J; bases not matched to a gene: 5. Germline CDR1 SQVTM, CDR2 ANQGSEA. The CDR3 has 14 amino acids. CDR3 bases: TGCAGCGTTGAAAAAAGGGGGCCATACAATGAGCAGTTCTTC. Its protein is CSVEKRGPYNEQFF.

The chain couples TRBV11-3 to TRBJ2-5, with TRBD2 matching over 9 bases. J was trimmed by 3 bases and V by 3 bases; bases with no gene match: 5. There are 15 residues in the CDR3. Germline V gene sequence: CDR1 SGHNT, CDR2 YENEEA. CDR3 loop: CASSFFSGSEETQYF. Here the CDR3 DNA reads TGTGCCAGCAGCTTCTTTAGCGGGAGCGAAGAGACCCAGTACTTC. Full variable domain (outside the CDR3, taken from reference TRBV11-3 and TRBJ2-5): EAGVVQSPRYKIIEKKQPVAFWCNPISGHNTLYWYLQNLGQGPELLIRYENEEAVDDSQLPKDRFSAERLKGVDSTLKIQPAELGDSAVYLCASSFFSGSEETQYFGPGTRLLVL.

This rearrangement joins TRBV7-9 to TRBJ2-1, with 9 bases that match TRBD2. Germline V gives CDR1 SEHNR, CDR2 FQNEAQ (reference sequence). This CDR3 has 14 amino acids. After removal of 10 bases from V and 3 bases from J, the junction contained 7 bases not matched to a gene. This chain's CDR3 is CAIQSSGIYNEQFF. The CDR3, as DNA: TGTGCCATACAGTCTAGCGGGATCTACAATGAGCAGTTCTTC.

This clone appeared once. The rearrangement uses TRBV5-4 and TRBJ1-4; TRBD1 agrees at 10 bases. Germline lookup yields CDR1 SGHNT and CDR2 YYREEE (reference sequence). The J segment lost 10 bases and the V segment lost 3 bases, leaving 3 bases of the junction unmatched. There are 13 residues in the CDR3. The CDR3 region is CASSSGQGGKLFF. The CDR3 nucleotides read TGTGCCAGCAGCTCAGGACAGGGGGGAAAACTGTTTTTT. The full variable domain, rest sourced from reference TRBV5-4 and TRBJ1-4, is ETGVTQSPTHLIKTRGQQVTLRCSSQSGHNTVSWYQQALGQGPQFIFQYYREEENGRGNFPPRFSGLQFPNYSSELNVNALELDDSALYLCASSSGQGGKLFFGSGTQLSVL.

The rearrangement uses TRBV15 and TRBJ1-2; 8 bases align to TRBD1. The CDR3 sequence is 14 residues long. The J segment lost 8 bases and the V segment lost 5 bases, leaving 10 bases of the junction unmatched. From germline, CDR1 is LNHNV and CDR2 YYDKDF (reference sequence). CDR3 amino acids: CATSGTGASGGYTF. The CDR3 DNA reads TGTGCCACCAGCGGGACAGGTGCATCGGGGGGCTACACCTTC. Supplemented by reference TRBV15 and TRBJ1-2, the full variable domain reads DAMVIQNPRYQVTQFGKPVTLSCSQTLNHNVMYWYQQKSSQAPKLLFHYYDKDFNNEADTPDNFQSRRPNTSFCFLDIRSPGLGDTAMYLCATSGTGASGGYTFGSGTRLTVV.

The V gene is TRBV10-2, the J gene TRBJ2-1; TRBD1 is a possible D gene (6 bases). The CDR3 loop spans 15 amino acids. The V end lost 2 bases, the J end lost 2 bases, and 10 bases lay between the germline ends. From germline, CDR1 is WSHSY and CDR2 SAAADI. The CDR3 loop is CASSETGLAYNEQFF. The CDR3, as DNA: TGCGCCAGCAGTGAGACAGGGTTAGCCTACAATGAGCAGTTCTTC.

The chain links TRBV18 to TRBJ1-1; 8 nucleotides line up with TRBD1. Germline values: CDR1 KGHSH, CDR2 LQKENI. After removal of 3 bases from V and 3 bases from J, the junction contained 6 bases not matched to a gene. This CDR3 has 15 amino acids. This CDR3 reads CASSPRTGMDTEAFF. Here the CDR3 DNA reads TGTGCCAGCTCACCCCGGACAGGGATGGACACTGAAGCTTTCTTT. The full variable domain, completed using reference TRBV18 and TRBJ1-1, is NAGVMQNPRHLVRRRGQEARLRCSPMKGHSHVYWYRQLPEEGLKFMVYLQKENIIDESGMPKERFSAEFPKEGPSILRIQQVVRGDSAAYFCASSPRTGMDTEAFFGQGTRLTVV.

V and J are TRBV10-3 and TRBJ2-1, with D hard to call. V was cut by 2 bases and J by 3 bases, with 11 bases left in between. Per the germline V gene, CDR1 is ENHRY and CDR2 is SYGVKD. The CDR3 extends over 15 amino acids. The DNA for the CDR3 is TGTGCCATCAGTGAGGAACGGTCCAACTACAATGAGCAGTTCTTC. Translated: CAISEERSNYNEQFF.

Only one count was recorded for this clone. The germline gene is not matched at one end of the junction; a read error may be the cause. The rearrangement links TRBV7-7 to TRBJ2-7, with 8 bases matching TRBD1. This CDR3 spans 15 amino acids. The germline V gene encodes CDR1 SSHAT and CDR2 FNYEAQ (reference sequence). In DNA, the CDR3 is TGTGCTAGCAGCTTGGGTACAGGGGGGATCTACGAGCAGTACTTC. This encodes CASSLGTGGIYEQYF.

The chain recombines TRBV27 with TRBJ1-2; TRBD1 aligns across 7 bases. With 4 bases clipped from V and 9 bases from J, the junction kept 11 bases outside the gene matches. This CDR3 comprises 14 residues. Per germline, CDR1 MNHEY and CDR2 SMNVEV (reference sequence). CDR3 in amino acids: CASSSQGRETSYTF. DNA for the CDR3: TGTGCCAGCAGTTCACAGGGGCGTGAAACGAGCTACACCTTC.

V and J are TRBV7-9 and TRBJ2-7; a possible D gene is TRBD1 (6 bases). V was pared by 5 bases and J by 2 bases, with 16 bases between. Germline CDR1 and CDR2: SEHNR and FQNEAQ (reference sequence). CDR3 size: 15 residues. The CDR3 bases are TGTGCCAGCAGCGATGGCTTAGGGGGACCCTACGAGCAGTACTTC. Its translation is CASSDGLGGPYEQYF.

Written as DNA, the CDR3 is TGTGCCAGCAGCCTTAGGCGGGTCAACACCGGGGAGCTGTTTTTT. The encoded protein is CASSLRRVNTGELFF. V usage is TRBV11-2 and J usage is TRBJ2-2; weak D call: TRBD2 (5 bases). V shed 5 bases and J shed 2 bases, with 12 bases lying between them. Germline lookup yields CDR1 SGHAT and CDR2 FQNNGV. This CDR3 has 15 residues.

This rearrangement joins TRBV7-8 to TRBJ1-5; weak D call: TRBD1 (6 bases). Germline V CDR1 and CDR2: SGHVS, FQNEAQ. Between the trimmed V and J ends, which lost 5 bases and 6 bases, there was a span of 11 bases. This CDR3 spans 13 amino acids. CDR3 sequence: CASSVQGGQPQHF. CDR3 coding DNA: TGTGCCAGCAGCGTACAGGGCGGTCAGCCCCAGCATTTT.

The genes are TRBV6-1 and TRBJ2-7; perhaps TRBD2 as D (7 bases). The germline V and J ends were trimmed by 7 bases and 2 bases, with 18 bases remaining between them. CDR1 is MNHNS and CDR2 is SASEGT in the germline V gene. The CDR3 totals 15 residues. For the CDR3, the DNA is TGTGCCAGCACAAGGGGGGGCGGGGGTACCTACGAGCAGTACTTC. It encodes CASTRGGGGTYEQYF.

The chain has TRBV30 and TRBJ2-6; 11 nucleotides align to TRBD1. J lost 2 bases, V lost 3 bases, and 9 bases had no gene match. Germline CDR1 and CDR2: GTSNPN and SVGIG (reference sequence). CDR3 length: 18 amino acids. The CDR3 is CAWSHPGQGVAGANVLTF. The CDR3 DNA reads as TGTGCCTGGAGCCATCCGGGACAGGGGGTAGCTGGGGCCAACGTCCTGACTTTC.

V and J are TRBV10-3 and TRBJ2-5; perhaps TRBD2 as D (5 bases). Gene TRBJ2-7 matches the end of the DNA better, so the J call may be wrong. This CDR3 is 14 amino acids long. CDR1 and CDR2 from the germline V gene are ENHRY and SYGVKD. The CDR3 sequence is CAISDKEANYEQYF. The CDR3 nucleotides read TGTGCCATCAGTGATAAGGAGGCCAACTACGAGCAGTACTTC.

The chain joins TRBV5-1 to TRBJ2-7; tentatively, D is TRBD1 (5 bases). The CDR3 covers 11 residues. Germline loops: CDR1 SGHRS, CDR2 YFSETQ. Trimming pared 4 bases from V and 9 bases from J, leaving 11 bases between. This chain's CDR3 is CASSPGQGQYF. CDR3 coding DNA: TGCGCCAGCAGCCCCGGGCAGGGGCAGTACTTC.